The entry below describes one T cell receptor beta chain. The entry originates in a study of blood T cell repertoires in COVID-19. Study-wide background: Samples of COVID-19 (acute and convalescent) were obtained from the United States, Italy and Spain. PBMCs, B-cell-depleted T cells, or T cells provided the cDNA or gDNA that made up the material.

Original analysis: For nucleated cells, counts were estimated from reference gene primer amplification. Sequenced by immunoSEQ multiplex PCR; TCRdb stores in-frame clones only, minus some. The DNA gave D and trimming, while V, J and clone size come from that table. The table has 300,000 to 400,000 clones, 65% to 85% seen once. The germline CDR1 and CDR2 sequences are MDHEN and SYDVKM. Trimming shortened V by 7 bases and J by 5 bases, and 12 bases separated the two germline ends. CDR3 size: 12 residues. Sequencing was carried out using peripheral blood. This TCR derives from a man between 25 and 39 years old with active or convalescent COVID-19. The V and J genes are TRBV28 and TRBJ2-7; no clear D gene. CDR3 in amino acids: CASNQIRDEQYF. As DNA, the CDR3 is TGTGCCAGCAACCAAATTCGGGACGAGCAGTACTTC.